This TCR beta chain stems from a study of blood T cell repertoires in COVID-19. Study details: Some COVID-19 samples were acute and others convalescent; all came from the United States, Italy and Spain. In each case, the material was cDNA or gDNA derived from T cells, B-cell-depleted T cells, or PBMCs.

Original processing methods: Reference gene primer amplification gave estimated nucleated cell counts. Profiled with immunoSEQ multiplex PCR; TCRdb holds only in-frame clones, not every one. Clone size and the V and J calls come from that table; the DNA yielded D and trimming. The top ten clones hold around 1.9% of a sample with 110,000 to 150,000 clones, 88% of them seen once. The CDR3 is made up of 15 amino acids. V shed 4 bases and J shed 4 bases, with 17 bases lying between them. Germline V gives CDR1 SGHRS, CDR2 YFSETQ. This clonotype originated in a man in his 70s with acute or convalescent COVID-19. The V and J genes are TRBV5-1 and TRBJ2-5; a weak D match, TRBD1 (6 bases). Sequencing was carried out using peripheral blood. CDR3 in DNA: TGCGCCAGCAGCAGTGGACAGTTAAGGGGAGAGACCCAGTACTTC. Translating it yields CASSSGQLRGETQYF.